Below are 31 T cell receptor beta chains sequenced from a single sample in a study of cytomegalovirus exposure and HLA in healthy donors (dated by TCRdb to about 2017). Libraries were constructed by the immunoSEQ multiplex PCR assay. A mixture of 60 forward primers for TCR Vbeta segments and 13 reverse primers for TCR Jbeta segments was used in the multiplex PCR. TCRdb stores this immuneACCESS table with in-frame sequences only. Part of the clones is absent; in the studies checked, under half of the shortfall reflects unresolved V genes, and no reason is known for the rest. The table for this sample records roughly 200,000 clones. Of the sample, 0.9% to 1.4% falls within the top ten clones. The sample consisted of PBMCs. These receptors were obtained from a girl between 2 and 10 years old in good health and CMV-seropositive.

The chain is built from TRBV6-1 and TRBJ2-5; 10 bases match TRBD2. In germline, CDR1 is MNHNS, CDR2 SASEGT. The trim removed 10 bases at V and 2 bases at J, leaving 4 bases unmatched. The CDR3 loop spans 13 amino acids. The CDR3 reads CAIRTSGQETQYF. The CDR3 DNA sequence: TGTGCCATTCGGACTAGCGGACAAGAGACCCAGTACTTC.

The J gene is TRBJ1-1, the V gene TRBV18; TRBD1 agrees at 7 bases. J gave up 1 base and V 5 bases, and 7 bases lay outside the gene matches. The CDR3 runs 15 residues. Germline V lookup: CDR1 KGHSH, CDR2 LQKENI. The CDR3 DNA reads TGTGCCAGCTCAACGGGACAGCGCCAGAACACTGAAGCTTTCTTT. Residues: CASSTGQRQNTEAFF. Supplemented by reference TRBV18 and TRBJ1-1, the full variable domain reads NAGVMQNPRHLVRRRGQEARLRCSPMKGHSHVYWYRQLPEEGLKFMVYLQKENIIDESGMPKERFSAEFPKEGPSILRIQQVVRGDSAAYFCASSTGQRQNTEAFFGQGTRLTVV.

The chain carries TRBV7-9 and TRBJ1-1, with a possible D match to TRBD1 (5 bases). V lost 5 bases to trimming and J lost 0 bases, with 10 bases between them. Looked up from germline, CDR1 is SEHNR and CDR2 is FQNEAQ (reference sequence). The CDR3 contains 14 residues. The CDR3 loop is CASSLQGVNTEAFF. CDR3 DNA: TGTGCCAGCAGCCTGCAAGGGGTGAACACTGAAGCTTTCTTT.

V gene TRBV15 combines with J gene TRBJ1-4; TRBD1 matches at 10 bases. The germline CDR1 and CDR2 sequences are LNHNV and YYDKDF (reference sequence). The CDR3 has 16 residues. V lost 0 bases and J lost 7; bases outside the gene matches: 5. CDR3: CATSRDRTGGSEKLFF. The DNA of the CDR3 is TGTGCCACCAGCAGAGATAGGACAGGGGGGAGTGAAAAACTGTTTTTT.

The chain carries TRBV5-1 and TRBJ2-4; D ambiguous. Trimming left V 5 bases short and J 0 bases short, with 9 bases between. This CDR3 is 14 amino acids long. Germline V gives CDR1 SGHRS, CDR2 YFSETQ. Written as DNA, the CDR3 is TGCGCCAGCAGTTCACAGTTAGCCAAAAACATTCAGTACTTC. Its translation is CASSSQLAKNIQYF.

The chain links TRBV19 to TRBJ2-3, with a possible D match to TRBD2 (5 bases). This CDR3 has 14 amino acids. CDR1 LNHDA and CDR2 SQIVND come from the germline V gene (reference sequence). The ends were cut back, 6 bases at V and 2 bases at J, with 12 bases in the middle. CDR3 coding DNA: TGTGCCAGTAGCTTCGGACTGCACACAGATACGCAGTATTTT. It translates to CASSFGLHTDTQYF.

V and J are TRBV27 and TRBJ2-7; 7 nucleotides line up with TRBD1. The CDR3 length is 14 residues. Germline V gene sequence: CDR1 MNHEY, CDR2 SMNVEV (reference sequence). The trim removed 5 bases at V and 4 bases at J, leaving 8 bases unmatched. CDR3 residues: CASSNRDRTYEQYF. The CDR3 nucleotides read TGTGCCAGCAGTAACCGGGACAGAACTTACGAGCAGTACTTC.

The chain carries TRBV4-2 and TRBJ1-4, with 10 positions matching TRBD1. Germline CDR1 and CDR2: LGHNA and YNFKEQ. This CDR3 spans 14 amino acids. The V segment lost 1 base and the J segment 8 bases; nucleotides outside the gene matches: 1. The chain's CDR3 is CASSQGDRGEKLFF. The CDR3, as DNA: TGTGCCAGCAGCCAAGGGGACAGGGGAGAAAAACTGTTTTTT.

This chain connects TRBV10-2 to TRBJ1-2, with D maybe TRBD1 (6 bases). V was clipped by 1 base and J by 2 bases, with 8 bases between them. The length of the CDR3 is 14 residues. Germline-derived CDR1 and CDR2 are WSHSY and SAAADI. CDR3 region: CASSEWTANYGYTF. The CDR3 bases are TGCGCCAGCAGTGAGTGGACAGCCAACTATGGCTACACCTTC.

The V gene is TRBV6-5, the J gene TRBJ1-1; tentative D call: TRBD1 (6 bases). This CDR3 is built from 14 residues. Trimming left V 6 bases short and J 3 bases short, with 14 bases between. The V gene's germline CDR1 is MNHEY and CDR2 SVGAGI. The CDR3 DNA follows: TGTGCCAGCAGGAGACAGGATTGGGACACTGAAGCTTTCTTT. This gives the protein CASRRQDWDTEAFF.

The chain combines TRBV15 with TRBJ2-7; 7 bases line up with TRBD1. The CDR3 is 13 residues long. The trim removed 6 bases at V and 2 bases at J, leaving 4 bases unmatched. Germline loops: CDR1 LNHNV, CDR2 YYDKDF (reference sequence). The CDR3 is CATRGDSAYEQYF. The CDR3 DNA is TGTGCCACCAGGGGGGACAGCGCCTACGAGCAGTACTTC.

The rearrangement joins TRBV4-2 to TRBJ2-5; 8 positions match TRBD2. The DNA end favors TRBJ2-7, so the J call may be wrong. The CDR3 consists of 16 residues. In germline, CDR1 is LGHNA, CDR2 YNFKEQ. In nucleotides, the CDR3 is TGTGCCAGCAGCGATAAAGCGGCTAGCGGGCGCTACGAGCAGTACTTC. Encoded protein: CASSDKAASGRYEQYF.

The CDR3 here is CASSVLSTLNTEAFF. Here the CDR3 DNA reads TGTGCCAGCAGTGTACTGTCGACTTTGAACACTGAAGCTTTCTTT. The chain is built from TRBV6-1 and TRBJ1-1; unclear D gene. Trimming removed 4 bases from V and 0 bases from J, with 12 bases in between. The CDR3 extends over 15 amino acids. The germline CDR1 and CDR2 sequences are MNHNS and SASEGT.

This rearrangement joins TRBV4-1 to TRBJ2-2; a weak D match, TRBD1 (5 bases). Germline lookup yields CDR1 MGHRA and CDR2 YSYEKL. Deletions cut 4 bases from V and 7 bases from J, with 7 bases between. The CDR3 is 12 residues long. The CDR3 nucleotides read TGCGCCAGCAGCCTAGGGGTCGGGGAGCTGTTTTTT. Residues: CASSLGVGELFF.

The chain is built from TRBV14 and TRBJ2-4; tentative D call: TRBD2 (7 bases). The CDR3 has 14 amino acids. The germline gives CDR1 SGHDN, CDR2 FVKESK. The V end was cut by 4 bases, the J end by 7 bases, with 14 bases between. The CDR3 region is CASSPERGGNIQYF. The CDR3 coding sequence is TGTGCCAGCAGCCCGGAGAGGGGGGGGAACATTCAGTACTTC.

The gene calls are TRBV7-2 and TRBJ2-1; D not resolved. With 3 bases removed from V and 0 bases from J, the gap between germline ends came to 12 bases. The CDR3 is 16 amino acids. CDR1 SGHTA and CDR2 FQGNSA come from the germline V gene. CDR3 sequence (DNA): TGTGCCAGCAGCTTGGGCCTAATAAGCTCCTACAATGAGCAGTTCTTC. Residues: CASSLGLISSYNEQFF.

The chain joins TRBV13 to TRBJ1-1, with D possibly matching TRBD1 (6 bases). CDR3 length equals 14 residues. Trimming shortened V by 5 bases and J by 4 bases, and 14 bases separated the two germline ends. Per the germline V gene, CDR1 is PRHDT and CDR2 is FYEKMQ (reference sequence). The CDR3 sequence: CASSTQQGFTEAFF. As DNA, the CDR3 is TGTGCCAGCAGCACCCAACAGGGATTCACTGAAGCTTTCTTT.

The chain couples TRBV5-1 to TRBJ2-1; the match to TRBD2 covers 8 bases. The CDR3 has 15 amino acids. The junction had 9 bases not matched to a gene; V was cut back by 1 base and J by 9 bases. The germline gives CDR1 SGHRS, CDR2 YFSETQ. CDR3 amino acids: CASSLLPGGIGEQFF. The CDR3 DNA follows: TGCGCCAGCAGCTTGCTACCGGGAGGGATTGGTGAGCAGTTCTTC.

The gene calls are TRBV28 and TRBJ2-1, with TRBD2 matching over 14 bases. The CDR3 covers 18 residues. J lost 1 base, V lost 5 bases, and 7 bases had no gene match. The germline CDR1 and CDR2 sequences are MDHEN and SYDVKM. The CDR3 nucleotides read TGTGCCAGCAGTCAGGGACTAGCGGGAGAGCTGTCCTACAATGAGCAGTTCTTC. Its translation: CASSQGLAGELSYNEQFF.

The V gene is TRBV7-9, the J gene TRBJ2-3; 7 nucleotides agree with TRBD2. V lost 2 bases and J lost 5; bases outside the gene matches: 13. The CDR3 has 17 amino acids. Germline CDR1 reads SEHNR; CDR2 reads FQNEAQ (reference sequence). The CDR3 DNA sequence: TGTGCCAGCAGCTTACGACGAGTGGGAGGGCCGTTAGATACGCAGTATTTT. Its protein is CASSLRRVGGPLDTQYF.

V gene TRBV2 combines with J gene TRBJ2-7, with a weak D call TRBD1 (5 bases). V lost 3 bases and J lost 2, with 11 bases in between. The CDR3 loop spans 14 amino acids. From germline, CDR1 is SNHLY and CDR2 FYNNEI. CDR3 residues: CASSDWGRTYEQYF. The CDR3 bases are TGTGCCAGCAGTGATTGGGGCCGTACCTACGAGCAGTACTTC.

This chain uses TRBV28 with TRBJ2-5; 7 bases match TRBD2. The J call may not be correct, given that the DNA end is closer to TRBJ2-7. The CDR3 consists of 14 residues. From germline, CDR1 is MDHEN and CDR2 SYDVKM. The CDR3 nucleotides read TGTGCCAGCAGTTTTCGCGGGAGCTCCTACGAGCAGTACTTC. Its protein is CASSFRGSSYEQYF.

V and J are TRBV7-8 and TRBJ2-2; D is possibly TRBD1 (5 bases). The CDR3 is 15 amino acids. V lost 1 base and J 5 bases, leaving 11 bases between the germline ends. The germline V gene has CDR1 SGHVS and CDR2 FQNEAQ. DNA for the CDR3: TGTGCCAGCAGCTTAGGGGGCGTCAGAACCGGGGAGCTGTTTTTT. Encoded protein: CASSLGGVRTGELFF.

CDR3 DNA sequence: TGTGCCTGGAGTCGCCTACTAGCGGGAGGGTACAATGAGCAGTTCTTC. Amino acid sequence: CAWSRLLAGGYNEQFF. The rearrangement uses TRBV30 and TRBJ2-1, with 13 bases lining up with TRBD2. CDR3 length: 16 residues. Unmatched junction bases numbered 5, after V lost 2 bases and J lost 4 bases. Germline assignment: CDR1 GTSNPN and CDR2 SVGIG (reference sequence).

This chain joins TRBV29-1 and TRBJ2-1, with TRBD2 identical over 10 bases. The CDR3 consists of 18 residues. Germline lookup yields CDR1 SQVTM and CDR2 ANQGSEA. Trimming at V came to 1 base and at J to 1 base, leaving 10 bases not matched to a gene. The CDR3 bases are TGCAGCGTTGAAGGGGGGTTGGGAGCGGGAGGGTCCTACAATGAGCAGTTCTTC. Translated, it gives CSVEGGLGAGGSYNEQFF.

V is TRBV14 and J is TRBJ2-1, with 7 bases matching TRBD1. V was pared by 3 bases and J by 4 bases, with 12 bases of the junction left unmatched. This CDR3 spans 17 amino acids. Germline lookup yields CDR1 SGHDN and CDR2 FVKESK. The DNA of the CDR3 is TGTGCCAGCAGCCAGACAGGGTTACGGGACCTGTACAATGAGCAGTTCTTC. Its protein product is CASSQTGLRDLYNEQFF.

This chain uses TRBV7-9 with TRBJ2-3; a possible D gene is TRBD1 (5 bases). In germline, CDR1 is SEHNR, CDR2 FQNEAQ (reference sequence). Trimming took off 4 bases at V and 7 bases at J, with 6 bases between the two ends. This CDR3 contains 11 residues. CDR3 loop: CASSWGYTQYF. Here the CDR3 DNA reads TGTGCCAGCAGCTGGGGCTATACGCAGTATTTT. The full variable domain, in which reference TRBV7-9 and TRBJ2-3 provide the parts outside the CDR3, is DTGVSQNPRHKITKRGQNVTFRCDPISEHNRLYWYRQTLGQGPEFLTYFQNEAQLEKSRLLSDRFSAERPKGSFSTLEIQRTEQGDSAMYLCASSWGYTQYFGPGTRLTVL.

V gene TRBV9 combines with J gene TRBJ2-1; D is possibly TRBD2 (6 bases). The germline gives CDR1 SGDLS, CDR2 YYNGEE. The CDR3 is 14 amino acids. The V end was cut by 0 bases, the J end by 4 bases, with 8 bases between. The CDR3 DNA is TGTGCCAGCAGCGTAGAGGGAGGTTACAATGAGCAGTTCTTC. Encoded protein: CASSVEGGYNEQFF.

The chain couples TRBV7-8 to TRBJ2-4; 12 bases are a match to TRBD2. Germline CDR1 SGHVS, CDR2 FQNEAQ. The CDR3 extends over 20 amino acids. Germline trimming cut 5 bases from V and 3 bases from J; bases unmatched to any gene: 17. For the CDR3, the DNA is TGTGCCAGCAGCCCGCCCAGGACTAGCGGGATATACCCCCACAAAAACATTCAGTACTTC. Translation: CASSPPRTSGIYPHKNIQYF.

This chain joins TRBV2 and TRBJ2-4; TRBD2 might be the D (6 bases). Germline assignment: CDR1 SNHLY and CDR2 FYNNEI. The CDR3 loop spans 16 amino acids. The V gene lost 1 base and the J gene lost 0 bases, with 10 bases spanning the gap. DNA for the CDR3: TGTGCCAGCAGTGAAGGCGGGGAACTAGCCAAAAACATTCAGTACTTC. This codes for CASSEGGELAKNIQYF.

This chain joins TRBV12-2 and TRBJ1-5. TRBV12-2 corresponds to a pseudogene. The length of the CDR3 is 15 residues. Here the CDR3 reads CASPCHPASNQPQHF. CDR3 coding DNA: TGTGCAAGTCCCTGCCACCCCGCGAGCAATCAGCCCCAGCATTTT.